This TCR beta chain was captured by sequencing in a study of long-term antiretroviral therapy in people with HIV (dated 2022 in TCRdb). About the investigation overall: The earliest samples were collected about a decade before the 2015 WHO recommendation for immediate ART, when ART was typically delayed until CD4 counts fell. This retrospective serial study examined whether starting ART and sustained HIV suppression were associated with changes in the composition and diversity of the TRB repertoire in peripheral blood. The cohort contributed about 180 cryopreserved PBMC samples from 30 adults with confirmed HIV infection, collected serially over a mean of around 6 years (range 1-12). Among the 30 to 35 participants with HIV, around 10 were female. No cross-contamination during QIAcube processing was shown when test extractions of a monoclonal T-cell line were performed alongside fewer than 40 polyclonal samples.

Broader findings and caveats from the paper: Starting ART was linked to a significant rise in TRB diversity, yet even after long-term ART the diversity remained significantly lower than in transplant donor controls. Since PBMC availability was limited, sequencing covered only the TCR beta chain, with no alpha chain pairing. Because cell numbers in pre-ART samples were limited, unsorted PBMC were profiled instead of sorted CD4+ and CD8+ T cells. Expanded TRB clones identified before ART initiation dominated the repertoire at all time points, although this dominance fluctuated and declined in many PLHIV after ART. Compared with controls, HIV repertoires had narrower CDR3 length ranges, and the network structure pointed to an antigen-experienced repertoire that shifted only slightly toward naive after ART. Inferences about post-ART repertoire changes were limited because no data were available on ART adherence, viral resistance or therapy changes. The samples were dated from about 2003 to 2018, and the ART regimens that were used may be less effective than current ART regimens.

In the case of this clone: Its antigen is not yet known. Base quality data are lacking; no much larger clone is found one base away.

The immunoSEQ hsTCRB v3.0 assay was used at survey level resolution to sequence the TRB variable region. TRB sequencing targeted a depth of about 40,000-50,000 T-cell genomes per sample. Pooled TRB libraries were sequenced on an Illumina MiSeq with a v3 150-cycle kit. The authors' pipeline ran thus. Repertoire analysis ran in R within a reproducible Nextflow workflow covering QC, data transformation and analysis. LymphoSeq2, an R package for AIRR-Seq data exploration, was used to implement custom analyses. A handful of samples that produced fewer than 5000 total TRB sequences were removed, so some 190 HIV repertoires were analyzed. Among the roughly 190 retained HIV repertoires, under 65 were collected before ART initiation and around 130 after ART initiation. Each repertoire was downsampled to 5000 TRB nucleotide sequences, and summary statistics were averaged across 100 downsampling iterations. The analysis kept only TRB sequences whose CDR3 regions were at least seven amino acids long. Two measures captured diversity: a Shannon entropy-derived clonality score and the Gini coefficient. In the repertoire networks, any two of the top 5000 CDR3 amino acid sequences were connected whenever the two sequences differed by an edit distance of one. For TRB CDR3 amino acid sequences, antigen specificity groups and MHC restriction were predicted with GLIPH2. To flag known associations with CMV, EBV, HIV or tissue antigens, CDR3 amino acid sequences were compared against VDJdb and McPAS-TCR. Pre-ART, post-ART and control groups were compared with Wilcoxon signed-rank tests and Holm-Bonferroni correction. TCRdb stores this immuneACCESS table with in-frame sequences only. Part of the clones is absent; in the studies checked, under half of the shortfall reflects unresolved V genes, and no reason is known for the rest. V, J and clone size reflect that table, while D and trimming were determined from the DNA. The sample yields more than 20,000 clones; around 86% were counted once. The ten largest make up more than 15% of the sample.

Participants were included only if at least one PBMC sample before ART initiation and at least two post-ART samples were available. Every participant with HIV received treatment in the United States of America. Cryopreserved samples of about 0.95-10 million PBMC were thawed and washed before DNA extraction. At the time of the earliest PBMC sample, participants with HIV were aged between about 20 and 54 years. Per participant, PBMC samples came from 1-4 timepoints prior to ART initiation and 2-8 timepoints following ART initiation, for a median of 7 samples. For every participant, serial HIV viral load, CD4+ T-cell count, ART history and demographic data were obtained. Using a Qiagen kit on a QIAcube, genomic DNA was extracted from unsorted PBMC, with samples processed in batches of 12. Reading from cysteine to phenylalanine, the CDR3 counts 15 amino acids. The DNA shown is the 45-base CDR3, in frame from base 1. Unmatched junction bases come to 10, with V trimmed by 5 bases and J by 4 bases. The germline V gene yields SGHTA for CDR1 and FQGNSA for CDR2.

This sequence originates from a woman under 30 with HIV. The input for sequencing was unsorted PBMCs, taken at the start of antiretroviral therapy, before treatment. The V gene is TRBV7-2 and the J gene is TRBJ1-2; TRBD1 lines up with 7 middle nucleotides. The CDR3 reads as follows: CASSLTGFLTYGYTF. The sequenced DNA: TGTGCCAGCAGCCTGACAGGGTTTTTAACCTATGGCTACACCTTC.